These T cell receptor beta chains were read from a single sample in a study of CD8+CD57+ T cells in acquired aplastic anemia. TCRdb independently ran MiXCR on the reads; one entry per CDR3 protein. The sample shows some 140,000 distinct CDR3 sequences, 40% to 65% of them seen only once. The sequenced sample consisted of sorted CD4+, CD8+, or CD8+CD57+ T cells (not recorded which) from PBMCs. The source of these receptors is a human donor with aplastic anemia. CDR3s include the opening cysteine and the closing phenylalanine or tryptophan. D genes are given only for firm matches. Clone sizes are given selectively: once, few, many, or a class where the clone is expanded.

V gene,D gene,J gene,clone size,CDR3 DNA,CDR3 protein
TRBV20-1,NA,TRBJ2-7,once,TGCAGTACTTTCGGGACCCCGGGGTCCTACGAGCAGTACTTC,CSTFGTPGSYEQYF
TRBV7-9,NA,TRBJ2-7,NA,TGTGCCAGCAGCTTAAAGAGCTACGAGCAGTACTTC,CASSLKSYEQYF
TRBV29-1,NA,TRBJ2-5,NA,TGCAGCGTTGAAGGCCAGCTCCAAGAGACCCAGTACTTC,CSVEGQLQETQYF
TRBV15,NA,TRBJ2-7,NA,TGTGCCACCAGCAGAGCTCGGGACCGATCCTACGAGCAGTACTTC,CATSRARDRSYEQYF
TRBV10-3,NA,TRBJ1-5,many,TGTGCCATCAGTGACCCAGGACAGTTGAATCAGCCCCAGCATTTT,CAISDPGQLNQPQHF
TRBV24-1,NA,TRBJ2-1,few,TGTGCCACCAGTGCCGGCCGGGGGGCGGCGTACAATGAGCAGTTCTTC,CATSAGRGAAYNEQFF
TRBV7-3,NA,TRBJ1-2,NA,TGTGCCAGCAACTCGCAGCCTGATGGCTACACCTTC,CASNSQPDGYTF
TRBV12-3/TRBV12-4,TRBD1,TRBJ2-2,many,TGTGCCAGCAGTTCACCGGGACAGGGGGGATGGAACGCCGGGGAGCTGTTTTTT,CASSSPGQGGWNAGELFF
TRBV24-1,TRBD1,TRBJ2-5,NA,TGTGCCACCAGTGATAGGGGACAGGGCGGTCGGACCCAGTACTTC,CATSDRGQGGRTQYF
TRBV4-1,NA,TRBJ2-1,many,TGCGCCAGCAGCCAGAACTACAATGAGCAGTTCTTC,CASSQNYNEQFF
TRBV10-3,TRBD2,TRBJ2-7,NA,TGTGCCGCAGGACGGGGGGGGTCCTACGAGCAATACTTC,CAAGRGGSYEQYF
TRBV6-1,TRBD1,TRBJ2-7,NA,TGTGCCAGCAGTGGAGGGACAGGGGGCCCCTTGTCCTACGAGCAGTACTTC,CASSGGTGGPLSYEQYF
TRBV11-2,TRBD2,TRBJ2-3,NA,TGTGCCAGCAGTTTGTTAGCGGGAGTCCTAGATACGCAGTATTTT,CASSLLAGVLDTQYF
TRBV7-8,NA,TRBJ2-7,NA,TGTGCCAGCAGCTTAGCGCCCACGAGCTCCTACGAGCAGTACTTC,CASSLAPTSSYEQYF
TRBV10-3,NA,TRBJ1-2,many,TGTGCCATCACTGGCGGGGACTATGGCTACACCTTC,CAITGGDYGYTF
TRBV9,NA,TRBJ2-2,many,TGTGCCAGCAGCGGCAGGGGTACCGGGGAGCTGTTTTTT,CASSGRGTGELFF
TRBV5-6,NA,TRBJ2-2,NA,TGTGCCAGCAGCCATAGTGGCGGGGGCAGGACCGGGGAGCTGTTTTTT,CASSHSGGGRTGELFF
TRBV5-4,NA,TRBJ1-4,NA,TGTGCCAGCAGCCGGCTGAATGAGGGTGAAAAACTGTTTTTT,CASSRLNEGEKLFF
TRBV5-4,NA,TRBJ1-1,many,TGTGCCAGCAGGGGCTCGGGGGAAGCTTTCTTT,CASRGSGEAFF
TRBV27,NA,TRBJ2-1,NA,TGTGCCAGCAGTTTATTGGTAGGGGGAAACAATGAGCAGTTCTTC,CASSLLVGGNNEQFF
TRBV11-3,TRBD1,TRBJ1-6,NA,TGCGCCAGCAGTCTGGGACAGGAGTTTAATTCACCCCTCCACTTT,CASSLGQEFNSPLHF
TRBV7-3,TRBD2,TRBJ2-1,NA,TGTGCCAGCAGCTTGGAACTAGCGGGAGTTGGGGAGCAGTTCTTC,CASSLELAGVGEQFF
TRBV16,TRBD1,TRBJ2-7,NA,TGTGCCAGCAGCCAATCCGCAGGGACAGGCGAGCAGTACTTC,CASSQSAGTGEQYF
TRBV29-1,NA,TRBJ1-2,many,TGCAGCGTTGAAGCCCGATCGGTGAGGGCAGAGAATGCCTATGGCTACACCTTC,CSVEARSVRAENAYGYTF
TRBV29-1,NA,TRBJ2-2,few,TGCAGCGTGGATACGAACACCGGGGAGCTGTTTTTT,CSVDTNTGELFF
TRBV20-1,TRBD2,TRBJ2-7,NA,TGCAGTGCTATTTTAGCGGGATGGGACGAGCAGTACTTC,CSAILAGWDEQYF
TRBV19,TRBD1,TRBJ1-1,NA,TGTGCCAGCTTACAGGGGGCAAGGGCTTTCTTT,CASLQGARAFF
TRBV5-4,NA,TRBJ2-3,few,TGTGCCAGCAGCTTGGTGTTTGGGGGGGGGCCAAAAGATACGCAGTATTTT,CASSLVFGGGPKDTQYF
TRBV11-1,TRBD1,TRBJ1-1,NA,TGTGCCAGCAGCCCCCGACAGGGATTAGTGAACACTGAAGCTTTCTTT,CASSPRQGLVNTEAFF
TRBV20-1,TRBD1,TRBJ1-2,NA,TGCAGTGCTAGAACTTTGGACAGGGGCGGGTATGGCTACACCTTC,CSARTLDRGGYGYTF
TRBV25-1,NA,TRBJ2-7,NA,TGTGCCAGCAGTAGCATGTACGAGCAGTACTTC,CASSSMYEQYF
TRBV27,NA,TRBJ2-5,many,TGTGCCAGCCGTTTATGGAGCAGGGGAGGAGAGACCCAGTACTTC,CASRLWSRGGETQYF
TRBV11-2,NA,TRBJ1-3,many,TGTGCCAGCAGGGGCGGTGCCCCTGGAAACACCATATATTTT,CASRGGAPGNTIYF
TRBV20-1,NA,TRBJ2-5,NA,TGCAGTGCTAGTGGATCAGGGGAAGAGACCCAGTACTTC,CSASGSGEETQYF
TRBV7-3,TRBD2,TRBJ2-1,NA,TGTGCCAGCAGCTCGACTAGCGCTCCCTACAATGAGCAGTTCTTC,CASSSTSAPYNEQFF
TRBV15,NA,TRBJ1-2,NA,TGTGCCACCAGCAGAGGGGAGGGCTACACCTTC,CATSRGEGYTF
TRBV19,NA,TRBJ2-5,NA,TGTGCCAGTAGTGGGGCCTCCTGGGGCGAGACCCAGTACTTC,CASSGASWGETQYF
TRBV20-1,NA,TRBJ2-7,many,TGCAGTGCTAGAGTCCTGGGAGCTTTCCAAACCTACGAGCAGTACTTC,CSARVLGAFQTYEQYF
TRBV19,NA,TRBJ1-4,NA,TGTGCCAGTATTGGGACTAGCGGGGACACCGGGGGAACTAATGAAAAACTGTTTTTT,CASIGTSGDTGGTNEKLFF
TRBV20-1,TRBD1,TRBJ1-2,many,TGCAGTGCTAGAGATCGGCCAGGGGGATTTTATTCGTGGTATGGCTACACCTTC,CSARDRPGGFYSWYGYTF
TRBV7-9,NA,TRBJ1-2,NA,TGTGCCAGCAGCCAGAACTATGGCTACACCTTC,CASSQNYGYTF
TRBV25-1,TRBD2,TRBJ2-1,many,TGTGCCAGCAGTGAAGCGGGGGGATACAATGAGCAGTTCTTC,CASSEAGGYNEQFF
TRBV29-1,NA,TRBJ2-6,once,TGCAGCGTTGACACAGGCTCTGGGGCCAACGTCCTGACTTTC,CSVDTGSGANVLTF
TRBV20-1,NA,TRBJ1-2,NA,TGCAGTGCTAGGGACGGGGCTAACTATGGCTACACCTTC,CSARDGANYGYTF
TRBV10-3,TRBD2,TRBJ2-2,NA,TGTGCCACGACTAGCGGGGGGGCGAACACCGGGGAGCTGTTTTTT,CATTSGGANTGELFF
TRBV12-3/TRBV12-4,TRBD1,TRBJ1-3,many,TGTGCCAGCAGGCATAGACAGGGGGAGTCGTCTGGAAACACCATATATTTT,CASRHRQGESSGNTIYF
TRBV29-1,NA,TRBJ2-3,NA,TGCAGCGTTGAAGAAGCCGGGCCAGATACGCAGTATTTT,CSVEEAGPDTQYF
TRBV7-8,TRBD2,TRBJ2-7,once,TGTGCCAGCAGCTTAGGTGGGGGACTAGCGGGAGGGCCAACCTACGAGCAGTACTTC,CASSLGGGLAGGPTYEQYF
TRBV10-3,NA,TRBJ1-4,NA,TGTGCCATCAGTGAAACAGTAAATGAAAAACTGTTTTTT,CAISETVNEKLFF
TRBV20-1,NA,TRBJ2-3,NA,TGCAGTGCCCTCACAGATACGCAGTATTTT,CSALTDTQYF
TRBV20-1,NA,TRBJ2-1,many,TGCAGTGCCTCATCCCCACAGACCTACAATGAGCAGTTCTTC,CSASSPQTYNEQFF
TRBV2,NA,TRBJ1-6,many,TGTGCCAGCAGATTTAACAGGGAGGGGGAACCCCTCCACTTT,CASRFNREGEPLHF
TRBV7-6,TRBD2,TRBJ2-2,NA,TGTGCCAGCAGTTCGAGCGGGGGGGCCGCCGGGGAGCTGTTTTTT,CASSSSGGAAGELFF